These T cell receptor beta chains were read from a single sample in a study of cytomegalovirus exposure and HLA in healthy donors. Libraries were prepared by immunoSEQ multiplex PCR; TCRdb keeps only in-frame clonotypes and omits some of them. The sample carries 240,000 or so clones, 82% recorded once. The sequencing input was PBMCs. The receptors here all came from a woman in her forties in good health and CMV-seropositive. Both conserved end residues are part of each CDR3. The D gene is left open where the match is weak. Clone size is not always given. Where it is, it says once, few, many or a class for expanded clones.

NA	TRBV18	NA	TRBJ1-5	CASSPAEGGANQPQHF	TGTGCCAGCTCACCCGCAGAAGGGGGTGCAAACCAGCCCCAGCATTTT
TRBD1	TRBV4-2	NA	TRBJ1-6	CASSQDRTGGNSPLHF	TGTGCCAGCAGCCAAGACCGGACAGGGGGCAATTCACCCCTCCACTTT
NA	TRBV5-1	NA	TRBJ1-2	CASSTGDGLGYGYTF	TGCGCCAGCAGCACGGGGGACGGCCTAGGCTATGGCTACACCTTC
TRBD1	TRBV15	NA	TRBJ1-2	CATSRELGGPRDYGYTF	TGTGCCACCAGCAGAGAATTAGGGGGCCCAAGGGACTATGGCTACACCTTC
NA	TRBV9	NA	TRBJ2-3	CASKVLAGLTDTQYF	TGTGCCAGCAAGGTACTAGCAGGTCTCACAGATACGCAGTATTTT
NA	TRBV7-2	NA	TRBJ2-5	CASSSQETQYF	TGTGCCAGCAGCTCTCAAGAGACCCAGTACTTC
NA	TRBV11-2	NA	TRBJ1-3	CASSLEALSGNTIYF	TGTGCCAGCAGCTTGGAGGCGTTATCTGGAAACACCATATATTTT
NA	TRBV29-1	few	TRBJ1-1	CSVATRVDTEAFF	TGCAGCGTTGCAACCAGGGTGGACACTGAAGCTTTCTTT
NA	TRBV12-2	NA	TRBJ1-2	CASRLAGTEIGYTF	TGTGCAAGTCGCCTCGCCGGGACAGAAATTGGCTACACCTTC
NA	TRBV30	NA	TRBJ2-1	CAWSGAQTEQFF	TGTGCCTGGAGTGGAGCGCAGACCGAGCAGTTCTTC
TRBD1	TRBV18	NA	TRBJ1-1	CASSPDRGYTEAFF	TGTGCCAGCTCACCAGACAGGGGGTACACTGAAGCTTTCTTT
TRBD2	TRBV29-1	NA	TRBJ2-5	CSVSSSGGLTAQYF	TGCAGCGTTTCTTCTAGCGGGGGGCTCACGGCCCAGTACTTC
NA	TRBV9	once	TRBJ2-5	CASSVSVRRGGSETQYF	NA
TRBD1	TRBV7-3	NA	TRBJ1-1	CASSSQGQGRTEAFF	TGTGCCAGCAGCTCGCAGGGACAGGGGCGGACTGAAGCTTTCTTT
NA	TRBV7-3	NA	TRBJ2-7	CASSSGQPGNEQYF	TGTGCCAGCAGCTCCGGACAGCCAGGGAACGAGCAGTACTTC
NA	TRBV7-3	NA	TRBJ2-1	CASSSLHGESYNEQFF	TGTGCCAGCAGCTCCCTCCATGGGGAGTCCTACAATGAGCAGTTCTTC
TRBD2	TRBV18	NA	TRBJ2-1	CASSPQTSGSWNEQFF	TGTGCCAGCTCACCCCAGACTAGCGGGAGTTGGAATGAGCAGTTCTTC
TRBD1	TRBV5-1	NA	TRBJ1-6	CASSLEGQAEGNSPLHF	TGCGCCAGCAGCTTGGAGGGACAGGCGGAAGGGAATTCACCCCTCCACTTT
TRBD2	TRBV4-3	NA	TRBJ2-7	CASSQNAGLAGASYEQYF	TGCGCCAGCAGCCAAAACGCCGGACTAGCGGGAGCCTCCTACGAGCAGTACTTC
NA	TRBV9	few	TRBJ1-6	CASSVGSSYNSPLHF	TGTGCCAGCAGCGTAGGGAGCTCCTATAATTCACCCCTCCACTTT
NA	TRBV6-1	NA	TRBJ1-2	CASSRGADYGYTF	TGTGCCAGCAGTCGCGGGGCTGACTATGGCTACACCTTC
TRBD2	TRBV14	NA	TRBJ2-7	CASSRASSGRNEQYF	TGTGCCAGCAGCCGGGCCTCTAGCGGGAGGAACGAGCAGTACTTC
NA	TRBV10-3	NA	TRBJ2-7	CAIGGLADIYEQYF	TGTGCCATAGGGGGGCTAGCGGATATATACGAGCAGTACTTC
NA	TRBV18	NA	TRBJ1-2	CASSLGWNYGYTF	TGTGCCAGCTCCCTCGGTTGGAACTATGGCTACACCTTC
NA	TRBV11-2	NA	TRBJ1-2	CASTQWTAGNYGYTF	TGTGCCAGCACTCAATGGACAGCCGGTAACTATGGCTACACCTTC
NA	TRBV5-6	NA	TRBJ1-2	CASSSSPYAGDHYGYTF	TGTGCCAGCAGCTCCTCTCCATACGCAGGGGATCATTATGGCTACACCTTC
TRBD2	TRBV7-9	NA	TRBJ2-3	CASSLEAGRSTDTQYF	TGTGCCAGCAGCTTAGAAGCGGGGCGAAGCACAGATACGCAGTATTTT
TRBD2	TRBV14	NA	TRBJ2-1	CASSQGSGTSGRSYNEQFF	TGTGCCAGCAGCCAAGGCTCCGGGACTAGCGGGAGATCCTACAATGAGCAGTTCTTC
TRBD1	TRBV18	NA	TRBJ1-1	CASSSKQGKAFF	TGTGCCAGCTCATCTAAACAGGGGAAAGCTTTCTTT
NA	TRBV25-1	few	TRBJ1-1	CASSEWGGSNTEAFF	TGTGCCAGCAGTGAATGGGGCGGATCGAACACTGAAGCTTTCTTT
TRBD1	TRBV19	NA	TRBJ1-6	CASTTGQGNSPLHF	TGTGCCAGTACAACGGGACAGGGAAATTCACCCCTCCACTTT
NA	TRBV7-9	NA	TRBJ2-1	CASSHGTEEFF	TGTGCCAGCAGCCACGGGACTGAGGAGTTCTTC
TRBD1	TRBV27	once	TRBJ2-3	CASSIPGTGVTDTQYF	TGTGCCAGCAGTATCCCCGGGACAGGGGTGACAGATACGCAGTATTTT
TRBD2	TRBV4-2	NA	TRBJ2-3	CASSQDTGGGRSYTDTQYF	TGTGCCAGCAGCCAAGATACGGGGGGTGGCAGGAGTTACACAGATACGCAGTATTTT
NA	TRBV28	NA	TRBJ1-2	CASRYGGTSYGYTF	TGTGCCAGCAGGTACGGCGGGACCTCATATGGCTACACCTTC
NA	TRBV29-1	NA	TRBJ1-1	CSVDKLRGNTEAFF	TGCAGCGTTGATAAACTCAGGGGGAACACTGAAGCTTTCTTT
NA	TRBV5-1	NA	TRBJ2-7	CASSVTSTFEQYF	TGCGCCAGCAGCGTTACTAGCACCTTCGAGCAGTACTTC
NA	TRBV10-3	NA	TRBJ1-1	CAISDSAYAEAFF	TGTGCCATCAGTGATTCCGCGTACGCTGAAGCTTTCTTT
NA	TRBV25-1	NA	TRBJ1-1	CASSAEGGGAGTEAFF	TGTGCCAGCAGTGCCGAGGGGGGGGGCGCTGGGACTGAAGCTTTCTTT
TRBD2	TRBV4-1	NA	TRBJ2-1	CASSQEYLSGLAGAYSYNEQFF	TGCGCCAGCAGCCAAGAATACCTTTCGGGATTAGCGGGGGCCTACTCCTACAATGAGCAGTTCTTC
NA	TRBV4-1	NA	TRBJ1-1	CASSQEGLTEAFF	TGCGCCAGCAGCCAAGAGGGGCTGACTGAAGCTTTCTTT
NA	TRBV6-6	NA	TRBJ1-4	CASTSSEKLFF	TGTGCCAGCACTAGCAGTGAAAAACTGTTTTTT
NA	TRBV7-2	NA	TRBJ2-4	CASSSTGVKKNIQYF	TGTGCCAGCAGCTCAACAGGCGTCAAAAAAAACATTCAGTACTTC
NA	TRBV28	once	TRBJ1-2	CASNYGQHYGYTF	TGTGCCAGCAACTATGGACAGCACTATGGCTACACCTTC
NA	TRBV29-1	NA	TRBJ1-2	CSVERGGYRGYYGYTF	TGCAGCGTTGAGAGGGGCGGGTATCGGGGGTACTATGGCTACACCTTC
NA	TRBV30	NA	TRBJ2-1	CAWSVPGVPFQGQFF	TGTGCCTGGAGTGTACCCGGGGTTCCCTTTCAAGGGCAGTTCTTC
NA	TRBV7-9	few	TRBJ1-6	CSSSPRRGGLNSPLHF	TGTTCCAGCAGCCCCCGACGGGGAGGGCTTAATTCACCCCTCCACTTT
TRBD2	TRBV10-3	NA	TRBJ2-3	CAIRKQRTSGTTDTQYF	TGTGCCATCAGAAAACAGCGGACTAGCGGGACCACAGATACGCAGTATTTT
NA	TRBV7-2	NA	TRBJ1-5	CASSLEADQPQHF	TGTGCCAGCAGCTTAGAGGCGGATCAGCCCCAGCATTTT
TRBD1	TRBV7-2	NA	TRBJ2-7	CASIPDRVPYEQYF	TGTGCCAGCATCCCGGACAGGGTCCCCTACGAGCAGTACTTC